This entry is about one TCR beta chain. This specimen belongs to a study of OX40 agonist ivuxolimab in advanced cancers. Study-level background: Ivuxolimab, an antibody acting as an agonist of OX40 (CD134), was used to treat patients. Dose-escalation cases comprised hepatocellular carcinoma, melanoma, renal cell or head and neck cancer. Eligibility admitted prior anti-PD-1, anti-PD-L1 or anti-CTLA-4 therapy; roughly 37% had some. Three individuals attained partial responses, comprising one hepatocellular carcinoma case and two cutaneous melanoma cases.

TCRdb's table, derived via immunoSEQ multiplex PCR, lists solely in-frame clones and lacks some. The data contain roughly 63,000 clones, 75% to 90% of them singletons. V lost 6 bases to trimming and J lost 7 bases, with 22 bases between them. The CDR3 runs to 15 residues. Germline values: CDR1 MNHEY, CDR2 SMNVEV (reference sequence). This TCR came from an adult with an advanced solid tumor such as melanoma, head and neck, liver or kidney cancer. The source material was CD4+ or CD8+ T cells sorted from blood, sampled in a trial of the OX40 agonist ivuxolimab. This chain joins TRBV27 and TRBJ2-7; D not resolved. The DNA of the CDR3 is TGTGCCAGCAGGGACCTGGGCAGCCGAACGTGGGAGCAGTACTTC. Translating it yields CASRDLGSRTWEQYF.